Presented here are 21 T cell receptor beta chains from one specimen sequenced in a study of CD4 T cells in relation to SARS-CoV-2 and coronaviruses. The method was immunoSEQ multiplex PCR; TCRdb's version includes in-frame clones alone and lacks a portion of them. Of tens of thousands of clones in the sample, around 79% were seen once. For these TCRs, the target antigens are not known. Sequencing input: naive CD4+ T cells from PBMCs, cultured in vitro. Regarding subset: naive CD4+ T cells isolated by negative enrichment. The origin of the receptors is an adult with COVID-19.

The chain joins TRBV28 to TRBJ2-1; tentative D call: TRBD2 (5 bases). Germline V CDR1 and CDR2: MDHEN, SYDVKM. Trimming pared 7 bases from V and 2 bases from J, leaving 9 bases between. CDR3 length equals 13 residues. The DNA of the CDR3 is TGTGCCAGCATCCGGGATCCCTACAATGAGCAGTTCTTC. This gives the protein CASIRDPYNEQFF. The full variable domain, in which reference TRBV28 and TRBJ2-1 provide the parts outside the CDR3, is DVKVTQSSRYLVKRTGEKVFLECVQDMDHENMFWYRQDPGLGLRLIYFSYDVKMKEKGDIPEGYSVSREKKERFSLILESASTNQTSMYLCASIRDPYNEQFFGPGTRLTVL.

The rearrangement links TRBV28 to TRBJ2-1; no clear D gene. Germline CDR1 reads MDHEN; CDR2 reads SYDVKM. The V end lost 5 bases, the J end lost 8 bases, and 10 bases lay between the germline ends. The CDR3 is 12 residues long. The CDR3 spells CASSLSTDEQFF. DNA of the CDR3: TGTGCCAGCAGTCTTAGCACCGATGAGCAGTTCTTC.

The CDR3 nucleotides are TGTGCCAGCAGCCCCTTAACAGGCAGCACCTACGAGCAGTACTTC. This codes for CASSPLTGSTYEQYF. The rearrangement joins TRBV7-6 to TRBJ2-7; a possible D gene is TRBD1 (5 bases). This CDR3 comprises 15 residues. V was trimmed by 5 bases and J by 2 bases, leaving 16 bases between them. Germline V gene lookup returns CDR1 SGHVS and CDR2 FNYEAQ.

The gene calls are TRBV18 and TRBJ2-2; 7 nucleotides agree with TRBD1. With 5 bases clipped from V and 7 bases from J, the junction kept 7 bases outside the gene matches. CDR3 length equals 14 residues. CDR1 KGHSH and CDR2 LQKENI come from the germline V gene. CDR3: CASSAATGRGELFF. As DNA, the CDR3 is TGTGCCAGCTCAGCCGCGACAGGGCGCGGGGAGCTGTTTTTT.

V usage is TRBV28 and J usage is TRBJ1-2, with 7 bases aligning to TRBD1. J lost 6 bases, V lost 5 bases, and 9 bases had no gene match. Germline V lookup: CDR1 MDHEN, CDR2 SYDVKM. The CDR3 has 14 residues. CDR3 nucleotide sequence: TGTGCCAGCAGTACCACAGGGGAAGCGGATGGCTACACCTTC. Residues: CASSTTGEADGYTF.

Only one count was recorded for this clone. The chain is built from TRBV2 and TRBJ1-3; D call uncertain. The CDR3 is made up of 12 amino acids. Trimming shortened V by 2 bases and J by 8 bases, and 7 bases separated the two germline ends. The germline gives CDR1 SNHLY, CDR2 FYNNEI. CDR3 DNA: TGTGCCAGCAGTGAATCCTCCGACACCATATATTTT. Its protein is CASSESSDTIYF. Full variable domain (remainder filled in from reference TRBV2 and TRBJ1-3): EPEVTQTPSHQVTQMGQEVILRCVPISNHLYFYWYRQILGQKVEFLVSFYNNEISEKSEIFDDQFSVERPDGSNFTLKIRSTKLEDSAMYFCASSESSDTIYFGEGSWLTVV.

The CDR3 nucleotides are TGTGCCAGCTCGGGTCTGGATTCCCAAGAGACCCAGTACTTC. Its translation: CASSGLDSQETQYF. J is TRBJ2-5 and V is TRBV18; D uncertain. From germline, CDR1 is KGHSH and CDR2 LQKENI. This CDR3 region has 14 residues. V lost 6 bases to trimming and J lost 1 base, with 12 bases between them.

This chain uses TRBV3-1 (or the pseudogene TRBV3-2) with TRBJ2-7; D remains unclear. V lost 10 bases and J lost 5, with 15 bases in between. CDR3 length: 12 amino acids. Germline V lookup: CDR1 LGHDT, CDR2 YNNKEL (reference sequence). CDR3 sequence: CATMGVGHEQYF. The CDR3, as DNA: TGTGCCACCATGGGTGTGGGTCACGAGCAGTACTTC.

DNA of the CDR3: TGCAGCGTTACTGCAGGCACAGATACGCAGTATTTT. It encodes CSVTAGTDTQYF. J is TRBJ2-3 and V is TRBV29-1; unclear D gene. Germline lookup yields CDR1 SQVTM and CDR2 ANQGSEA. This CDR3 contains 12 residues. The ends were cut back, 5 bases at V and 1 base at J, with 7 bases in the middle.

This rearrangement joins TRBV7-6 to TRBJ2-1; 12 positions agree with TRBD2. Germline-derived CDR1 and CDR2 are SGHVS and FNYEAQ. Trimming at V came to 1 base and at J to 7 bases, leaving 5 bases not matched to a gene. This CDR3 contains 16 residues. This chain's CDR3 is CASSLGSLAGGNEQFF. The DNA for the CDR3 is TGTGCCAGCAGCTTAGGTTCCCTAGCGGGAGGGAATGAGCAGTTCTTC.

This chain joins TRBV11-2 and TRBJ2-1; no clear D gene. The CDR3 extends over 13 amino acids. Germline loops: CDR1 SGHAT, CDR2 FQNNGV. V gave up 1 base and J gave up 8 bases, with 9 bases separating them. CDR3 amino acids: CASSLGLVDEQFF. The CDR3, as DNA: TGTGCCAGCAGCTTAGGGTTGGTGGATGAGCAGTTCTTC.

The chain joins TRBV2 to TRBJ2-7; 7 nucleotides align to TRBD1. CDR1 SNHLY and CDR2 FYNNEI come from the germline V gene. The CDR3 length is 15 residues. V lost 8 bases, J lost 6 bases, and 16 bases stayed unmatched. The CDR3 reads CASGPPGTVGPEQYF. Written as DNA, the CDR3 is TGTGCCAGCGGTCCCCCCGGGACAGTAGGTCCCGAGCAGTACTTC.

This clone showed up just once. At one end the junction does not follow the germline gene, possibly because of a read error. The chain joins TRBV6-6 to TRBJ2-7, with a possible D match to TRBD2 (5 bases). Germline CDR1 and CDR2: MNHNY and SVGAGI (reference sequence). The CDR3 covers 12 residues. In DNA, the CDR3 is TGTGCCAGCAGTTACCGAGATATAGGAGCGGACTTC. It is translated as CASSYRDIGADF.

V usage is TRBV14 and J usage is TRBJ2-1, with 10 positions matching TRBD2. Germline loops: CDR1 SGHDN, CDR2 FVKESK. V trimming: 2 bases; J trimming: 3 bases; junction bases outside the gene matches: 16. This CDR3 is built from 20 residues. The DNA for the CDR3 is TGTGCCAGCAGCCAACTTCGATGGTGGGCTAGCGGGAGCCTCTACAATGAGCAGTTCTTC. It is translated as CASSQLRWWASGSLYNEQFF.

The chain carries TRBV7-8 and TRBJ2-1; TRBD2 matches 10 bases. Germline loops: CDR1 SGHVS, CDR2 FQNEAQ. Trimming at V came to 4 bases and at J to 7 bases, leaving 7 bases not matched to a gene. The CDR3 length is 15 residues. The CDR3 coding sequence is TGTGCCAGCAGCTACCCTAGCGGGAGTTTGAATGAGCAGTTCTTC. This encodes CASSYPSGSLNEQFF.

The chain links TRBV15 to TRBJ2-2; perhaps TRBD1 as D (6 bases). The length of the CDR3 is 15 residues. V was cut by 1 base and J by 2 bases, with 8 bases left in between. Germline lookup yields CDR1 LNHNV and CDR2 YYDKDF (reference sequence). For the CDR3, the DNA is TGTGCCACCAGCAGAGCAGGGGTAAACACCGGGGAGCTGTTTTTT. Its translation is CATSRAGVNTGELFF.

V is TRBV7-2 and J is TRBJ2-7, with 14 bases aligning to TRBD2. Germline values: CDR1 SGHTA, CDR2 FQGNSA. The CDR3 has 16 amino acids. J lost 2 bases, V lost 5 bases, and 5 bases had no gene match. In DNA, the CDR3 is TGTGCCAGCAGCAAAGGGACTAGCGGGAGTCCCTACGAGCAGTACTTC. Amino acid sequence: CASSKGTSGSPYEQYF.

The rearrangement links TRBV3-1 (or the pseudogene TRBV3-2) to TRBJ2-5; a possible D gene is TRBD2 (6 bases). Germline V gene data show CDR1 as LGHDT and CDR2 as YNNKEL (reference sequence). This CDR3 has 14 residues. Trimming cost V 4 bases and J 5 bases, with 14 bases left between them. CDR3 DNA sequence: TGTGCCAGCAGCCCACTCACTAGCTCGGAGACCCAGTACTTC. Protein sequence: CASSPLTSSETQYF.

The V call is TRBV19, the J call TRBJ2-2, with 8 bases aligning to TRBD2. Germline CDR1 is LNHDA and CDR2 is SQIVND (reference sequence). The junction had 7 bases not matched to a gene; V was cut back by 7 bases and J by 3 bases. The CDR3 contains 15 residues. CDR3 residues: CASTTGGAYTGELFF. For the CDR3, the DNA is TGTGCCAGTACCACGGGGGGGGCCTACACCGGGGAGCTGTTTTTT.

V and J are TRBV30 and TRBJ2-2, with 12 bases lining up with TRBD2. The CDR3 is made up of 14 amino acids. Germline V gene data show CDR1 as GTSNPN and CDR2 as SVGIG (reference sequence). V was pared by 7 bases and J by 6 bases, with 6 bases of the junction left unmatched. CDR3 sequence reads: CASATSGRAGELFF. The CDR3, as DNA: TGTGCCTCTGCGACTAGCGGGAGAGCCGGGGAGCTGTTTTTT.

V gene TRBV7-9 combines with J gene TRBJ2-1; 13 positions agree with TRBD2. The CDR3 runs to 15 residues. The germline gives CDR1 SEHNR, CDR2 FQNEAQ (reference sequence). V lost 8 bases to trimming and J lost 8 bases; unmatched junction nucleotides: 9. The DNA for the CDR3 is TGTGCCAGCCTCCTACGGACTAGCGGGAGCTATGAGCAGTTCTTC. Encoded protein: CASLLRTSGSYEQFF.